These T cell receptor beta chains were read from a single sample in a study of T cells in Graves' hyperthyroidism and ophthalmopathy. Via MiXCR, TCRdb re-called the multiplex PCR reads, giving one row per CDR3 protein. The sample records 350,000 to 500,000 distinct CDR3 sequences, roughly an eighth being singletons. Sequencing was performed on blood. The receptor source for this set is a woman between 18 and 29 years old with Graves' hyperthyroidism. Each CDR3 is given with its conserved first and last residue. D genes are given only for firm matches. Part of the rows lack a size; the others show once, few, many or a class for expanded clones.

d_call: TRBD1
clone_size: .
j_call: TRBJ2-7
v_call: TRBV7-8
cdr3_nt: TGTGCCAGCAGCTTAGATTATGGGGACAGGGGGTACGAGCAGTACTTC
cdr3_aa: CASSLDYGDRGYEQYF

d_call: .
clone_size: many
j_call: TRBJ1-5
v_call: TRBV9
cdr3_nt: TGTGCCAGCAGCGTAGGGACAGTTGGCAATCAGCCCCAGCATTTT
cdr3_aa: CASSVGTVGNQPQHF

d_call: .
clone_size: .
j_call: TRBJ1-3
v_call: TRBV7-9
cdr3_nt: TGTGCCAGCAGCCTCTCCGTTGGAACTGGAAACACCATATATTTT
cdr3_aa: CASSLSVGTGNTIYF

d_call: .
clone_size: many
j_call: TRBJ2-3
v_call: TRBV29-1
cdr3_nt: TGCAGCGTTGAAGGCGGTAGCACAGATACGCAGTATTTT
cdr3_aa: CSVEGGSTDTQYF

d_call: .
clone_size: many
j_call: TRBJ2-7
v_call: TRBV28
cdr3_nt: TGTGCCAGCAGAACCCATGGGGCTAATTCCTACGAGCAGTACTTC
cdr3_aa: CASRTHGANSYEQYF

d_call: .
clone_size: .
j_call: TRBJ2-1
v_call: TRBV4-2
cdr3_nt: TGTGCCAGCAGCCAAGCCCGACTAGGTTTTGGATCCTACAATGAGCAGTTCTTC
cdr3_aa: CASSQARLGFGSYNEQFF

d_call: .
clone_size: many
j_call: TRBJ2-2
v_call: TRBV7-3
cdr3_nt: TGTGCCAGCAGCTTATACCCCATGCTGGGGAACACCGGGGAGCTGTTTTTT
cdr3_aa: CASSLYPMLGNTGELFF

d_call: TRBD2
clone_size: many
j_call: TRBJ2-2
v_call: TRBV7-9
cdr3_nt: TGTGCCAGCAGCGAAACTAGCGGGAGGAACACCGGGGAGCTGTTTTTT
cdr3_aa: CASSETSGRNTGELFF

d_call: .
clone_size: many
j_call: TRBJ1-1
v_call: TRBV28
cdr3_nt: TGTGCCAGCAGCACCGACACTGAAGCTTTCTTT
cdr3_aa: CASSTDTEAFF

d_call: .
clone_size: few
j_call: TRBJ1-3
v_call: TRBV5-4
cdr3_nt: TGTGCCAGCAGCTTGTACGTTGGAAACACCATATATTTT
cdr3_aa: CASSLYVGNTIYF

d_call: .
clone_size: .
j_call: TRBJ1-5
v_call: TRBV6-1
cdr3_nt: TGTGCCAGCAGTTCGCAGCCCCCGGGACACTCTAGCAATCAGCCCCAGCATTTT
cdr3_aa: CASSSQPPGHSSNQPQHF

d_call: TRBD2
clone_size: many
j_call: TRBJ2-1
v_call: TRBV7-3
cdr3_nt: TGTGCCAGCAGCCCACATCCGGGACTAGCGGGAAATGAGCAGTTCTTC
cdr3_aa: CASSPHPGLAGNEQFF

d_call: TRBD1
clone_size: .
j_call: TRBJ1-1
v_call: TRBV19
cdr3_nt: TGTGCCAGTACCTTCTCCGGGACAGGGCCCAAAGGTGAAGCTTTCTTT
cdr3_aa: CASTFSGTGPKGEAFF

d_call: .
clone_size: few
j_call: TRBJ1-1
v_call: TRBV9
cdr3_nt: TGTGCCAGCAGCGAAATTTCAAAGAACACTGAAGCTTTCTTT
cdr3_aa: CASSEISKNTEAFF

d_call: .
clone_size: few
j_call: TRBJ2-5
v_call: TRBV6-2/TRBV6-3
cdr3_nt: TGTGCCAGCAGTTATGGATCAACAGGGACCCAGTACTTC
cdr3_aa: CASSYGSTGTQYF

d_call: TRBD2
clone_size: few
j_call: TRBJ2-7
v_call: TRBV12-3/TRBV12-4
cdr3_nt: TGTGCCAGCAGTTTTGGTGGGACTAGCGGGAGAGTTCGCGAGCAGTACTTC
cdr3_aa: CASSFGGTSGRVREQYF